This T cell receptor (beta chain) was sequenced in a study of T cells in Graves' hyperthyroidism and ophthalmopathy. There are many counts of this clonotype. Its antigen is undetermined. CDR1 and CDR2 (germline): WNHNN, SYGVQD (reference sequence). The ends were cut back, 11 bases at V and 1 base at J, with 11 bases in the middle. CDR3 size: 12 residues. Amplification targeted TCR beta CDR3 regions from RNA transcripts. The HTBI primer set was used in a first-round RT-PCR of the TCR CDR3. TCRdb passed the multiplex PCR reads through MiXCR, listing each CDR3 protein once. The table lists a few hundred thousand distinct CDR3 sequences, over 45% of them singletons. In making diagnoses, clinical symptoms, serum thyroxine and TRAb, thyroid ultrasound and orbital computed tomography were all used. Findings and caveats of the study: Blood also carried most thyroid clonotypes expanded above 0.001.

The source is an adult woman with Graves' disease, either hyperthyroidism or ophthalmopathy (not recorded which). The sample taken for sequencing was peripheral blood or thyroid tissue (not recorded which). V is TRBV10-1 and J is TRBJ1-1; D may be TRBD1 (5 bases). The CDR3 region is CAGTQENTEAFF. In DNA, the CDR3 is TGCGCCGGAACACAGGAGAACACTGAAGCTTTCTTT.